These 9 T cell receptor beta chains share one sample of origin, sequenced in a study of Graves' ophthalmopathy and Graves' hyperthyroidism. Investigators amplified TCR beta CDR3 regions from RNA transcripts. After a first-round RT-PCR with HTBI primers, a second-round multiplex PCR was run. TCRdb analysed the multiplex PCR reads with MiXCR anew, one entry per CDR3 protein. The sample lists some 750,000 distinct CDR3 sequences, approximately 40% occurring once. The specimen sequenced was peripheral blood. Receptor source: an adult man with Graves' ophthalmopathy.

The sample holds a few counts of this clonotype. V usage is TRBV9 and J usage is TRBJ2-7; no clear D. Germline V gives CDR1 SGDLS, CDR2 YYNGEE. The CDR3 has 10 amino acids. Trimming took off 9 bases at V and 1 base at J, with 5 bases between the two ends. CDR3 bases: TGTGCCACTCCATCCTACGAGCAGTACTTC. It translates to CATPSYEQYF.

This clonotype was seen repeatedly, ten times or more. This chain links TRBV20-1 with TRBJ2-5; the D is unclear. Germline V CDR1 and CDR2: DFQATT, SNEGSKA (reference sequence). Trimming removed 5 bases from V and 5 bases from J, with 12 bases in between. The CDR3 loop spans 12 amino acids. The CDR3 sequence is CSAGGDRETQYF. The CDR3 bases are TGCAGTGCTGGTGGAGATAGGGAGACCCAGTACTTC.

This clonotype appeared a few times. CDR3 loop: CSVTQGSYEQYF. For the CDR3, the DNA is TGCAGTGTCACCCAAGGCTCCTACGAGCAGTACTTC. The chain has TRBV20-1 and TRBJ2-7; D uncertain. The CDR3 sequence is 12 residues long. Trimming took 7 bases from V and 0 from J, leaving 10 bases between them. Germline CDR1 and CDR2: DFQATT and SNEGSKA (reference sequence).

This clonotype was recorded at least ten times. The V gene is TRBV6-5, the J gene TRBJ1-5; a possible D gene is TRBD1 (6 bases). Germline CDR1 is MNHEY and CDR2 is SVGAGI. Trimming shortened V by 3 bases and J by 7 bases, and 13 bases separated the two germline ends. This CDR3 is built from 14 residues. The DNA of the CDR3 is TGTGCCAGCAGTTATCGGGGGGCTCACCAGCCCCAGCATTTT. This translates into CASSYRGAHQPQHF.

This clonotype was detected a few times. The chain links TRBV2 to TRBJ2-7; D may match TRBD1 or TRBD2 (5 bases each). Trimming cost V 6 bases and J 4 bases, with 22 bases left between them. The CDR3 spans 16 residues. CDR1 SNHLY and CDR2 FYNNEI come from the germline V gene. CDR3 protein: CASSPEPGWGIYEQYF. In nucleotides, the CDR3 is TGTGCCAGCAGCCCCGAGCCCGGGTGGGGGATATACGAGCAGTACTTC.

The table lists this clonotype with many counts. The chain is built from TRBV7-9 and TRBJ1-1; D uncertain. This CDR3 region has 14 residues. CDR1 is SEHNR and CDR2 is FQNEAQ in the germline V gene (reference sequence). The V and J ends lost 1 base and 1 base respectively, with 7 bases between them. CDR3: CASSLGGGNTEAFF. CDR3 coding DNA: TGTGCCAGCAGCTTAGGGGGAGGGAACACTGAAGCTTTCTTT.

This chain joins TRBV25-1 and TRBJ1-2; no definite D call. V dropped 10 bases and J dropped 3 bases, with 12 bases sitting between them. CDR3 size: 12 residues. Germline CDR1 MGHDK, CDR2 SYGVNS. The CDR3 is CATRSRDYGYTF. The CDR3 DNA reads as TGTGCCACCCGAAGTCGCGACTATGGCTACACCTTC.

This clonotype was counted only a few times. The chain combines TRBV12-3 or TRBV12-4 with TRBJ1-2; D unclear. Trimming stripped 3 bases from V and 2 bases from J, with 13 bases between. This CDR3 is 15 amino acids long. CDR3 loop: CASSFVPGLNYGYTF. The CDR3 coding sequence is TGTGCCAGCAGTTTCGTGCCAGGTTTAAACTATGGCTACACCTTC.

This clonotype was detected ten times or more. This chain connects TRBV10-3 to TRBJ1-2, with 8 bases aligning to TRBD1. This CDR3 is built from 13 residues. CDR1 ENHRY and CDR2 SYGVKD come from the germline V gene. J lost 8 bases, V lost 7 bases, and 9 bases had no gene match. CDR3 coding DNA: TGTGCCATCACCCCAGGGGGCGCGGGGGGCTACACCTTC. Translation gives CAITPGGAGGYTF.